These 16 T cell receptor beta chains were all obtained from the same sample, sequenced in a study of blood T cell repertoires in COVID-19 (TCRdb year 2020). Library prep was done by the immunoSEQ multiplex PCR assay. The immuneACCESS repertoire file appears here via TCRdb, limited to in-frame rearrangements. These files lack a portion of the clones; in checked studies, under half of the deficit traces to unresolved V genes, and the cause of the others is not known. The sample table holds more than 40,000 clones, of which roughly four fifths were seen once. Roughly an eighth of the sample lies in the top ten. Material for sequencing was peripheral blood. The receptors originated from a human donor with acute or convalescent COVID-19. The donor label of this sample is uncertain.

The chain is built from TRBV6-6 and TRBJ2-1; D remains unclear. There are 15 residues in the CDR3. Germline V CDR1 and CDR2: MNHNY, SVGAGI (reference sequence). Trimming cost V 2 bases and J 7 bases, with 15 bases left between them. The CDR3 bases are TGTGCCAGCAGTTACCTTCAAACTTCGAGGAATGAGCAGTTCTTC. It codes for CASSYLQTSRNEQFF.

The chain couples TRBV6-5 to TRBJ1-1; D is unclear. The CDR3 spans 13 residues. V was trimmed by 2 bases and J by 4 bases, leaving 8 bases between them. Per germline, CDR1 MNHEY and CDR2 SVGAGI. In DNA, the CDR3 is TGTGCCAGCAGTTACATGCGGGCCACTGAAGCTTTCTTT. Its translation: CASSYMRATEAFF.

The CDR3 spells CASSSPPIGEGYTF. The CDR3 coding sequence is TGTGCCAGCAGCTCCCCCCCGATAGGGGAAGGCTACACCTTC. The V gene is TRBV7-2, the J gene TRBJ1-2; D is perhaps TRBD1 (5 bases). Germline V lookup: CDR1 SGHTA, CDR2 FQGNSA. This CDR3 spans 14 amino acids. V was trimmed by 4 bases and J by 8 bases, leaving 17 bases between them.

The chain couples TRBV5-1 to TRBJ2-3; D ambiguous. V was pared by 0 bases and J by 6 bases, with 11 bases between. The CDR3 is 14 amino acids. Germline V gene data show CDR1 as SGHRS and CDR2 as YFSETQ. CDR3 sequence: CASSLDDSSDTQYF. The CDR3 region has the DNA TGCGCCAGCAGCTTGGACGACTCGTCGGATACGCAGTATTTT.

The chain recombines TRBV27 with TRBJ2-5, with D maybe TRBD2 (5 bases). The CDR3 runs to 13 residues. Trimming pared 1 base from V and 5 bases from J, leaving 8 bases between. Germline V lookup: CDR1 MNHEY, CDR2 SMNVEV (reference sequence). The CDR3 DNA reads as TGTGCCAGCAGTTTATTACCGGGGGAGACCCAGTACTTC. Its translation is CASSLLPGETQYF.

This chain's CDR3 is CASSPGQGEQYF. CDR3 DNA: TGCGCCAGCAGCCCCGGACAGGGCGAGCAGTACTTC. This chain links TRBV10-1 with TRBJ2-7; 8 bases agree with TRBD1. The length of the CDR3 is 12 residues. V trimming: 6 bases; J trimming: 6 bases; junction bases outside the gene matches: 4. CDR1 is WNHNN and CDR2 is SYGVQD in the germline V gene (reference sequence).

The chain recombines TRBV28 with TRBJ1-2, with D perhaps matching TRBD1 (6 bases). The CDR3 has 12 amino acids. Germline CDR1 reads MDHEN; CDR2 reads SYDVKM. The germline V and J ends were trimmed by 8 bases and 5 bases, with 12 bases remaining between them. This CDR3 is CASLDSFYGYTF. DNA of the CDR3: TGTGCCAGCCTGGACAGCTTTTATGGCTACACCTTC.

J is TRBJ1-4 and V is TRBV27; the match to TRBD1 covers 9 bases. V lost 3 bases to trimming and J lost 8 bases; unmatched junction nucleotides: 4. This CDR3 region has 14 residues. Germline V CDR1 and CDR2: MNHEY, SMNVEV (reference sequence). The DNA of the CDR3 is TGTGCCAGCAGTTTGGGACAGGGTCAAGAAAAACTGTTTTTT. Its protein product is CASSLGQGQEKLFF.

This clone is labeled medium-sized. The chain employs TRBV7-2 and TRBJ2-2; the D gene is possibly TRBD2 (5 bases). The germline CDR1 and CDR2 sequences are SGHTA and FQGNSA. Trimming stripped 5 bases from V and 7 bases from J, with 17 bases between. The CDR3 is 15 amino acids. The CDR3 reads CASSPEWYGNGELFF. The DNA for the CDR3 is TGTGCCAGCAGCCCTGAATGGTACGGGAACGGGGAGCTGTTTTTT.

The chain couples TRBV18 to TRBJ2-5, with D possibly TRBD2 on 5 matching bases. Trimming left V 2 bases short and J 1 base short, with 14 bases between. CDR1 is KGHSH and CDR2 is LQKENI in the germline V gene. The CDR3 totals 16 residues. CDR3 nucleotide sequence: TGTGCCAGCTCACCAAGGTTTGGGGAGCTCCAAGAGACCCAGTACTTC. Its protein is CASSPRFGELQETQYF.

V and J are TRBV19 and TRBJ1-5; D is undetermined. Trimming pared 4 bases from V and 3 bases from J, leaving 4 bases between. The CDR3 is 12 residues long. Germline lookup yields CDR1 LNHDA and CDR2 SQIVND (reference sequence). CDR3 sequence: CASSTYNQPQHF. The CDR3 DNA reads as TGTGCCAGTAGTACCTACAATCAGCCCCAGCATTTT.

The rearrangement uses TRBV7-2 and TRBJ2-1; D is perhaps TRBD1 (6 bases). The V end was cut by 4 bases, the J end by 5 bases, with 15 bases between. The V gene's germline CDR1 is SGHTA and CDR2 FQGNSA. The CDR3 sequence is 15 residues long. DNA for the CDR3: TGTGCCAGCAGCTCCGGGACAAATAACCACAATGAGCAGTTCTTC. Translating it yields CASSSGTNNHNEQFF. Variable domain in full (rest from reference TRBV7-2 and TRBJ2-1): GAGVSQSPSNKVTEKGKDVELRCDPISGHTALYWYRQSLGQGLEFLIYFQGNSAPDKSGLPSDRFSAERTGGSVSTLTIQRTQQEDSAVYLCASSSGTNNHNEQFFGPGTRLTVL.

This sequence joins TRBV27 and TRBJ2-1; a possible D gene is TRBD2 (6 bases). The CDR3 has 14 residues. The V end lost 5 bases, the J end lost 8 bases, and 16 bases lay between the germline ends. The germline V gene has CDR1 MNHEY and CDR2 SMNVEV (reference sequence). The CDR3 spells CASSRQLWGDEQFF. As DNA, the CDR3 is TGTGCCAGCAGTCGCCAATTATGGGGGGATGAGCAGTTCTTC.

V and J are TRBV9 and TRBJ1-2, with D hard to call. This CDR3 contains 15 residues. CDR1 SGDLS and CDR2 YYNGEE come from the germline V gene. Between the trimmed V and J ends, which lost 0 bases and 2 bases, there was a span of 11 bases. CDR3 residues: CASSVADIKNYGYTF. In nucleotides, the CDR3 is TGTGCCAGCAGCGTAGCAGACATCAAAAACTATGGCTACACCTTC.

Written as DNA, the CDR3 is TGTGCCAGCAGTACAGAACAGGGTGGCCAAGAGACCCAGTACTTC. Protein sequence: CASSTEQGGQETQYF. The chain carries TRBV6-5 and TRBJ2-5; D possibly corresponds to TRBD1 (6 bases). Germline CDR1 is MNHEY and CDR2 is SVGAGI. V lost 5 bases and J lost 1, with 14 bases in between. The CDR3 runs to 15 residues.

The chain uses TRBV2 and TRBJ2-7; 8 positions match TRBD2. J was trimmed by 2 bases and V by 6 bases; bases with no gene match: 3. The CDR3 length is 13 residues. The germline gives CDR1 SNHLY, CDR2 FYNNEI. In DNA, the CDR3 is TGTGCCAGCAGACAGCGGGGGCCCTACGAGCAGTACTTC. This gives the protein CASRQRGPYEQYF.